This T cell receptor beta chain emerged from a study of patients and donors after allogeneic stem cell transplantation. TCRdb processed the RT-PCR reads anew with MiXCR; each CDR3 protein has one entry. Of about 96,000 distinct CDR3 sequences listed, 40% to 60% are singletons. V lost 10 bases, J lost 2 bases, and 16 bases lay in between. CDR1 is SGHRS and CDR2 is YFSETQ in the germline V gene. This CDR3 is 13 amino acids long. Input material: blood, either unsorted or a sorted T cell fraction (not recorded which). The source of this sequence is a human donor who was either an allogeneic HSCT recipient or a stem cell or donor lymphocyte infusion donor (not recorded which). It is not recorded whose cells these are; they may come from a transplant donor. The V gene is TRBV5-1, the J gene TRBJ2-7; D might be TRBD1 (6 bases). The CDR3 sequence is CACSKQGPYEQYF. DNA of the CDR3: TGCGCCTGCTCCAAACAGGGACCCTACGAGCAGTACTTC. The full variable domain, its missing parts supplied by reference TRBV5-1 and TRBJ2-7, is KAGVTQTPRYLIKTRGQQVTLSCSPISGHRSVSWYQQTPGQGLQFLFEYFSETQRNKGNFPGRFSGRQFSNSRSEMNVSTLELGDSALYLCACSKQGPYEQYFGPGTRLTVT.